This entry describes one T cell receptor (beta chain). Antigen specificity is unknown. This specimen comes from a study of blood T cells in healthy people across ages. A J-beta primer mix and a sample-barcoded 5' primer were used in a second PCR of about 6 to 12 cycles. Each CDR3 protein is one row after TCRdb ran MiXCR on the 5' RACE reads. The repertoire holds 2 million or so distinct CDR3 sequences, approximately 50% seen once, with roughly 2% in the top ten. General study results and limits: The percentage of naive T cells correlated strongly with TCR beta diversity. Observed TCR beta diversity per million T cells went down as age went up. This fall followed a roughly linear course with age. Nothing was known about donor CMV status, and this possibly confounded expanded clonotype changes.

CDR1 and CDR2 from the germline V gene are SGHTA and FQGTGA. J lost 6 bases, V lost 5 bases, and 11 bases had no gene match. This CDR3 has 16 amino acids. Material for sequencing was blood. This chain joins TRBV7-3 and TRBJ2-1; TRBD1 agrees at 9 bases. The TCR was taken from a woman in her thirties or forties in good health. The CDR3 reads CASSTFPGQGGNEQFF. DNA of the CDR3: TGTGCCAGCAGCACATTTCCGGGACAGGGAGGCAATGAGCAGTTCTTC.